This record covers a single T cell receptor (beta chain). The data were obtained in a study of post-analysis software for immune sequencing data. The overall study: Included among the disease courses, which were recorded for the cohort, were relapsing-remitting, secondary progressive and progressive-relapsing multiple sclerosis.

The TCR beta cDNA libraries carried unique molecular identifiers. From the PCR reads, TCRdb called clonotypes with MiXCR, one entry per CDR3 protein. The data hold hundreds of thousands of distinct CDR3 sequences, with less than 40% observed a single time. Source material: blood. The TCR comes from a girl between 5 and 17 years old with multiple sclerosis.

The CDR3 nucleotides are TGTGCCAGCAGCCAAGAGGTCCTAGCGGGGGGAACAGATACGCAGTATTTT. It translates to CASSQEVLAGGTDTQYF. This chain links TRBV4-2 with TRBJ2-3; 11 bases match TRBD2. The CDR3 has 17 residues. CDR1 is LGHNA, CDR2 YNFKEQ, per germline. With V trimmed by 0 bases and J by 3 bases, 5 bases remained unmatched.